This T cell receptor beta chain was sequenced during a study of blood T cell repertoires in COVID-19. Study information: Samples came from the United States, Italy and Spain, spanning acute and convalescent COVID-19. Sources were T cells, B-cell-depleted T cells, or PBMCs; the material itself was cDNA or gDNA.

The data were produced by immunoSEQ multiplex PCR, yet TCRdb's version contains in-frame clones alone and is incomplete. The profile shows about 230,000 clones, approximately 85% of them singletons. Germline CDR1 reads SGHRS; CDR2 reads YFSETQ. V lost 0 bases and J lost 1, with 10 bases in between. The CDR3 is 15 residues long. Seattle participants joined during active infection and were tracked over time. The chain uses TRBV5-1 and TRBJ2-5; D may be TRBD2 (6 bases). This clonotype was obtained from a man aged 50-60 years with COVID-19, enrolled during active disease. The sample was peripheral blood. The CDR3 coding sequence is TGCGCCAGCAGCTTGGCCGTGGGAGGCCAAGAGACCCAGTACTTC. Amino acids: CASSLAVGGQETQYF.